This T cell receptor (beta chain) was sequenced for a study of blood T cells in healthy people across ages. General study results and limits: Diversity was higher, and naive CD4+ cells more numerous, in long-lived donors than in aged donors.

On this clonotype itself: Its antigen is currently unknown.

Germline values: CDR1 MGHRA, CDR2 YSYEKL. V lost 1 base to trimming and J lost 1 base, with 10 bases between them. The CDR3 loop spans 16 amino acids. Every sample had a minimum of 6 million PBMCs isolated. Next came a second PCR, run for about 6 to 12 cycles, which used a sample-barcoded 5' primer along with a J-beta primer mix. TCRdb recomputed calls from the 5' RACE reads with MiXCR, one row per CDR3 protein. This table has roughly 1.6 million distinct CDR3 sequences, about 35% appearing once. The sample was blood. The origin of this receptor is a young woman in good health. The chain couples TRBV4-1 to TRBJ2-2, with no clear D. The CDR3 loop reads CASSQGPGGNTGELFF. The DNA of the CDR3 is TGCGCCAGCAGCCAAGGGCCTGGCGGGAACACCGGGGAGCTGTTTTTT.